These T cell receptor beta chains were read from a single sample in a study of control samples from healthy donors and cancer patients. The table came from immunoSEQ multiplex PCR; TCRdb's copy has only in-frame clones and leaves some out. In the table there are approximately 76,000 clones, around 83% of which are singletons. The sequenced sample consisted of PBMCs. The receptor set was obtained from a man in his 60s with head and neck cancer. The CDR3 runs from the conserved cysteine through the conserved F or W. The order of the fields is D gene, V gene, clone size, J gene, CDR3 DNA, CDR3 protein. D genes are given only for firm matches. Clone size is given for some rows only: seen once, a few or many times, or a class if the clone is expanded.

d_call: TRBD2; v_call: TRBV7-7; clone_size: NA; j_call: TRBJ2-1; cdr3_nt: TGTGCCAGCAGCTTAGATGGCGGGAGGGCCCAAGAGCAGTTCTTC; cdr3_aa: CASSLDGGRAQEQFF
d_call: NA; v_call: TRBV5-1; clone_size: NA; j_call: TRBJ2-5; cdr3_nt: TGCGCCAGCAGCGGAGGGGGCGCAGGGGAGACCCAGTACTTC; cdr3_aa: CASSGGGAGETQYF
d_call: NA; v_call: TRBV4-2; clone_size: NA; j_call: TRBJ2-5; cdr3_nt: TGTGCCAGCAGCCAAGGGGCGGGGTGGAGGGAGACCCAGTACTTC; cdr3_aa: CASSQGAGWRETQYF
d_call: NA; v_call: TRBV5-1; clone_size: NA; j_call: TRBJ2-7; cdr3_nt: TGCGCCAGCAGCTTGGGACCTGCTAACGAGCAGTACTTC; cdr3_aa: CASSLGPANEQYF
d_call: NA; v_call: TRBV24-1; clone_size: NA; j_call: TRBJ1-5; cdr3_nt: TGTGCCACCAGTGGAACACAGGGAACGGGCAATCAGCCCCAGCATTTT; cdr3_aa: CATSGTQGTGNQPQHF
d_call: TRBD2; v_call: TRBV10-3; clone_size: NA; j_call: TRBJ2-7; cdr3_nt: TGTGCCATCAGGGAAGCGGGAGACTACGAGCAGTACTTC; cdr3_aa: CAIREAGDYEQYF
d_call: TRBD1; v_call: TRBV7-9; clone_size: NA; j_call: TRBJ1-1; cdr3_nt: TGTGCCAGCAGCTGGGGACAGGGGGCGCGGTTGGACACTGAAGCTTTCTTT; cdr3_aa: CASSWGQGARLDTEAFF
d_call: TRBD2; v_call: TRBV6-1; clone_size: NA; j_call: TRBJ2-3; cdr3_nt: TGTGCCAGCAGTGATGGCGGAGCGGGAGTACTCACAGATACGCAGTATTTT; cdr3_aa: CASSDGGAGVLTDTQYF
d_call: TRBD1; v_call: TRBV6-5; clone_size: NA; j_call: TRBJ2-2; cdr3_nt: TGTGCCAGCACCCCGGACAGGTATACCGGGGAGCTGTTTTTT; cdr3_aa: CASTPDRYTGELFF
d_call: TRBD2; v_call: TRBV7-9; clone_size: NA; j_call: TRBJ2-7; cdr3_nt: TGTGCCAGCAGCTTAGCCGGGACTAGCGGGGGCGAGCAGTACTTC; cdr3_aa: CASSLAGTSGGEQYF
d_call: NA; v_call: TRBV27; clone_size: NA; j_call: TRBJ2-7; cdr3_nt: TGTGCCAGCAGTTTACGGGGGAAGACTTCCTACGAGCAGTACTTC; cdr3_aa: CASSLRGKTSYEQYF
d_call: TRBD1; v_call: TRBV19; clone_size: NA; j_call: TRBJ2-2; cdr3_nt: TGTGCCAGTAGTATCGGGACAGGAAATAACGGGGAGCTGTTTTTT; cdr3_aa: CASSIGTGNNGELFF
d_call: NA; v_call: TRBV24-1; clone_size: NA; j_call: TRBJ2-1; cdr3_nt: TGTGCCACCAGTGACTGGCGGGCAGGAATAGGGCAGTTCTTC; cdr3_aa: CATSDWRAGIGQFF
d_call: TRBD1; v_call: TRBV7-2; clone_size: once; j_call: TRBJ2-7; cdr3_nt: TGTGCCAGCAGCTTAGATGCCAGGGGGCGTGAGCAGTACTTC; cdr3_aa: CASSLDARGREQYF
d_call: NA; v_call: TRBV5-5; clone_size: once; j_call: TRBJ1-5; cdr3_nt: TGTGCCAGCAGCTCAAGGAATAGCAATCAGCCCCAGCATTTT; cdr3_aa: CASSSRNSNQPQHF
d_call: NA; v_call: TRBV25-1; clone_size: NA; j_call: TRBJ1-4; cdr3_nt: TGTGCCAGCAGTAAACATGCCGCCAGGGGAGTAAGGGGCGAAAAACTGTTTTTT; cdr3_aa: CASSKHAARGVRGEKLFF
d_call: NA; v_call: TRBV6-4; clone_size: NA; j_call: TRBJ2-7; cdr3_nt: TGTGCCAGCAGTGACAGATCCTCCTACGAGCAGTACTTC; cdr3_aa: CASSDRSSYEQYF
d_call: NA; v_call: TRBV5-1; clone_size: NA; j_call: TRBJ2-1; cdr3_nt: TGCGCCAGCAATTCAAGGGGGGGTTCCTACAATGAGCAGTTCTTC; cdr3_aa: CASNSRGGSYNEQFF
d_call: NA; v_call: TRBV15; clone_size: NA; j_call: TRBJ2-5; cdr3_nt: TGTGCCACCAGCAGAGGCGGGGGCGTAGAAGAGACCCAGTACTTC; cdr3_aa: CATSRGGGVEETQYF
d_call: TRBD2; v_call: TRBV4-1; clone_size: NA; j_call: TRBJ2-3; cdr3_nt: TGCGCCAGCAGCCTACTAGCGGGAGGGTCAGATACGCAGTATTTT; cdr3_aa: CASSLLAGGSDTQYF
d_call: TRBD1; v_call: TRBV12-3/TRBV12-4; clone_size: NA; j_call: TRBJ2-7; cdr3_nt: TGTGCCAGCAGTGTACAGGGGGCCTACGAGCAGTACTTC; cdr3_aa: CASSVQGAYEQYF
d_call: TRBD1; v_call: TRBV5-1; clone_size: once; j_call: TRBJ1-4; cdr3_nt: TGCGCCAGCAGCCCCGGGGCGGGACAGGGTAATGAAAAACTGTTTTTT; cdr3_aa: CASSPGAGQGNEKLFF
d_call: NA; v_call: TRBV7-9; clone_size: NA; j_call: TRBJ2-7; cdr3_nt: TGTGCCAGCAGCTTGGCCAGGGACTCCTACGAGCAGTACTTC; cdr3_aa: CASSLARDSYEQYF
d_call: TRBD1; v_call: TRBV12-3/TRBV12-4; clone_size: NA; j_call: TRBJ2-3; cdr3_nt: TGTGCCAGCAGACAGGGGGCAGGAGATACGCAGTATTTT; cdr3_aa: CASRQGAGDTQYF
d_call: NA; v_call: TRBV7-8; clone_size: NA; j_call: TRBJ1-2; cdr3_nt: TGTGCCAGCAACTCCAGGAGGGAATCGGGCTATGGCTACACCTTC; cdr3_aa: CASNSRRESGYGYTF
d_call: NA; v_call: TRBV6-6; clone_size: NA; j_call: TRBJ2-2; cdr3_nt: TGTGCCAGCAGTTACGCCCTCGAGGGGTCCGTGGAGCTGTTTTTT; cdr3_aa: CASSYALEGSVELFF
d_call: NA; v_call: TRBV23-1; clone_size: NA; j_call: TRBJ1-2; cdr3_nt: TGCGCCAGCAGTCAATCTGGTCTCCTCGGTAGTGGCTACACCTTC; cdr3_aa: CASSQSGLLGSGYTF
d_call: TRBD2; v_call: TRBV28; clone_size: once; j_call: TRBJ2-3; cdr3_nt: TGTGCCAGCAGTCCCACTAGCGGGAGGATTCCTAGCACAGATACGCAGTATTTT; cdr3_aa: CASSPTSGRIPSTDTQYF
d_call: NA; v_call: TRBV5-5; clone_size: NA; j_call: TRBJ1-1; cdr3_nt: TGTGCCAGCAGCCGTGGGTGGGGACAAGGAGTCGGCACTGAAGCTTTCTTT; cdr3_aa: CASSRGWGQGVGTEAFF
d_call: NA; v_call: TRBV19; clone_size: NA; j_call: TRBJ2-1; cdr3_nt: TGTGCCAGTCCGTCGTCGGCGGGAGAGCAGTTCTTC; cdr3_aa: CASPSSAGEQFF
d_call: NA; v_call: TRBV29-1; clone_size: NA; j_call: TRBJ2-5; cdr3_nt: TGCAGCGTCCCCGGTCTTCGGGAGACCCAGTACTTC; cdr3_aa: CSVPGLRETQYF
d_call: TRBD1; v_call: TRBV12-5; clone_size: NA; j_call: TRBJ1-2; cdr3_nt: TGTGCTAGTGGTTCCCCGACAGGGGTAGTCGATGGCTACACCTTC; cdr3_aa: CASGSPTGVVDGYTF
d_call: TRBD1; v_call: TRBV19; clone_size: NA; j_call: TRBJ1-5; cdr3_nt: TGTGCCACCCACCCGACAGGGCGGTATAGCAATCAGCCCCAGCATTTT; cdr3_aa: CATHPTGRYSNQPQHF
d_call: TRBD1; v_call: TRBV3-1/TRBV3-2; clone_size: NA; j_call: TRBJ1-2; cdr3_nt: TGTGCCAGCAGCCAAATACAGGGGGATGGCTACACCTTC; cdr3_aa: CASSQIQGDGYTF
d_call: NA; v_call: TRBV10-3; clone_size: NA; j_call: TRBJ2-3; cdr3_nt: TGTGCCATCAGTCCGACTCAGGGCCTGAGCGCAGATACGCAGTATTTT; cdr3_aa: CAISPTQGLSADTQYF
d_call: TRBD1; v_call: TRBV12-3/TRBV12-4; clone_size: NA; j_call: TRBJ2-4; cdr3_nt: TGTGCCAGCAGTCAGGGGGAAAACATTCAGTACTTC; cdr3_aa: CASSQGENIQYF
d_call: TRBD2; v_call: TRBV6-5; clone_size: NA; j_call: TRBJ2-7; cdr3_nt: TGTGCCAGCAGTTACCTCCAGGCTAGCGGGTACGAGCAGTACTTC; cdr3_aa: CASSYLQASGYEQYF
d_call: NA; v_call: TRBV4-2; clone_size: NA; j_call: TRBJ2-2; cdr3_nt: TGTGCCAGCAGCCAAGACCTTATTCGGGGGGAGCTGTTTTTT; cdr3_aa: CASSQDLIRGELFF
d_call: NA; v_call: TRBV5-1; clone_size: NA; j_call: TRBJ2-3; cdr3_nt: TGCGCCAGCAGCCGTGGGGGACTGGAACGCACAGATACGCAGTATTTT; cdr3_aa: CASSRGGLERTDTQYF
d_call: NA; v_call: TRBV25-1; clone_size: NA; j_call: TRBJ1-1; cdr3_nt: TGTGCCAGCAGGAGGGACGGGATGGCTTTCTTT; cdr3_aa: CASRRDGMAFF
d_call: NA; v_call: TRBV7-9; clone_size: NA; j_call: TRBJ2-7; cdr3_nt: TGTGCCAGCAGCTTAGAGTCCCTACAGAGCTCACGGCAGTACTTC; cdr3_aa: CASSLESLQSSRQYF
d_call: TRBD1; v_call: TRBV3-1/TRBV3-2; clone_size: NA; j_call: TRBJ1-2; cdr3_nt: TGTGCCAGCAGCCACGGACAGGGAGGGTATGGCTACACCTTC; cdr3_aa: CASSHGQGGYGYTF
d_call: NA; v_call: TRBV12-3/TRBV12-4; clone_size: NA; j_call: TRBJ1-5; cdr3_nt: TGTGCCAGCAGTGGGGGTGGCAATCAGCCCCAGCATTTT; cdr3_aa: CASSGGGNQPQHF
d_call: TRBD1; v_call: TRBV18; clone_size: NA; j_call: TRBJ2-2; cdr3_nt: TGTGCCAGCTCACCAAGAGGGACAGGGGGCGACACCGGGGAGCTGTTTTTT; cdr3_aa: CASSPRGTGGDTGELFF
d_call: NA; v_call: TRBV14; clone_size: NA; j_call: TRBJ1-1; cdr3_nt: TGTGCCAGCAGCCCCCGGGTCTCCCCGGGGGAAGCTTTCTTT; cdr3_aa: CASSPRVSPGEAFF
d_call: NA; v_call: TRBV25-1; clone_size: NA; j_call: TRBJ1-3; cdr3_nt: TGTGCCAGCAGTGCCACCGGGGACTCTGGAAACACCATATATTTT; cdr3_aa: CASSATGDSGNTIYF
d_call: NA; v_call: TRBV27; clone_size: NA; j_call: TRBJ1-1; cdr3_nt: TGTGCCAGCAGTTCCCCGCAGGGAAACACTGAAGCTTTCTTT; cdr3_aa: CASSSPQGNTEAFF
d_call: TRBD2; v_call: TRBV6-5; clone_size: NA; j_call: TRBJ2-7; cdr3_nt: TGTGCCAGCAGTTTAAGCGGGAGGGTTTATCACGAGCAGTACTTC; cdr3_aa: CASSLSGRVYHEQYF
d_call: NA; v_call: TRBV20-1; clone_size: NA; j_call: TRBJ1-4; cdr3_nt: TGCAGTGCTAGTTGGCCGATAGATGCAACTAATGAAAAACTGTTTTTT; cdr3_aa: CSASWPIDATNEKLFF
d_call: NA; v_call: TRBV27; clone_size: NA; j_call: TRBJ1-6; cdr3_nt: TGTGCCAGCAGTTGGGGTAATTCACCCCTCCACTTT; cdr3_aa: CASSWGNSPLHF
d_call: NA; v_call: TRBV3-1/TRBV3-2; clone_size: NA; j_call: TRBJ2-7; cdr3_nt: TGTGCCAGCAGCCCCTCCGTAGGCTACGAGCAGTACTTC; cdr3_aa: CASSPSVGYEQYF
d_call: NA; v_call: TRBV19; clone_size: NA; j_call: TRBJ2-1; cdr3_nt: TGTGCCGCCGAGGGAAGCTCCTACAATGAGCAGTTCTTC; cdr3_aa: CAAEGSSYNEQFF
d_call: NA; v_call: TRBV19; clone_size: NA; j_call: TRBJ2-3; cdr3_nt: TGTGCCAGCTCGGGACTTTCTAGCACAGATACGCAGTATTTT; cdr3_aa: CASSGLSSTDTQYF
d_call: NA; v_call: TRBV28; clone_size: NA; j_call: TRBJ1-4; cdr3_nt: TGTGCCAGCAGCCACGCAGGGGCAACTAATGAAAAACTGTTTTTT; cdr3_aa: CASSHAGATNEKLFF
d_call: TRBD1; v_call: TRBV5-5; clone_size: NA; j_call: TRBJ1-5; cdr3_nt: TGTGCCAGCAGCCTGTCCGGGACAGGGGGCAATCAGCCCCAGCATTTT; cdr3_aa: CASSLSGTGGNQPQHF
d_call: TRBD1; v_call: TRBV19; clone_size: NA; j_call: TRBJ2-1; cdr3_nt: TGTGCCAGTAGTACTCACTTAGGGACAGGGGGCTATGAGCAGTTCTTC; cdr3_aa: CASSTHLGTGGYEQFF